This record covers a single T cell receptor beta chain. Its antigen is undetermined. Sequencing used immunoSEQ multiplex PCR; TCRdb keeps in-frame clones, though not all of them. The profile shows 200,000 to 250,000 clones, roughly 90% of them singletons. The sample comes from a study of Ad26.COV2.S vaccination and SARS-CoV-2 variants. Study-wide background: Donor participated within the Ad26.COV2.S arm of the COV1001 trial.

Treatment defined: 15 to 20 received Ad26.COV2.S at low or high dose, single or two shots; roughly 5 received placebo; per-sample allocation not given. Samples were taken on day 63 after the first vaccine or placebo injection. General study results and limits: Responses of spike-specific T cells (both CD8+ and CD4+) reportedly showed substantial breadth after vaccination. Vaccinees showed greater spike-specific TCR breadth than placebo recipients.

Trimming shortened V by 6 bases and J by 6 bases, and 15 bases separated the two germline ends. Germline V gene lookup returns CDR1 MNHEY and CDR2 SVGAGI. The CDR3 spans 15 residues. The gene calls are TRBV6-5 and TRBJ1-6; D is ambiguous. The receptor was derived from a person between 18 and 59 years old who received the Ad26.COV2.S COVID-19 vaccine or a placebo. This specimen was peripheral blood, taken in a trial of Ad26.COV2.S vaccine versus placebo. Written as DNA, the CDR3 is TGTGCCAGCAGGCCAGGCCAGCCGGGTAATTCACCCCTCCACTTT. It encodes CASRPGQPGNSPLHF.